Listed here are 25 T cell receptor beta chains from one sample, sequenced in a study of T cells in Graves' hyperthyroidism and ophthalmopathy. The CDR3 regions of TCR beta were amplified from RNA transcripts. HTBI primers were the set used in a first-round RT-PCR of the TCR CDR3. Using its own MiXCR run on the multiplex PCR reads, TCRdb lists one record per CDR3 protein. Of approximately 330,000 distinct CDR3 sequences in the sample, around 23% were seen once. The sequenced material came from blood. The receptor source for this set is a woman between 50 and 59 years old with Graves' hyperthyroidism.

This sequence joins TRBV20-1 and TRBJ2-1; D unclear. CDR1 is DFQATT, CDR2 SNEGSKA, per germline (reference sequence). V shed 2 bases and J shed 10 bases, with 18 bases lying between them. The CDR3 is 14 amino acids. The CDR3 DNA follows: TGCAGTGCTAGACGTTCGATGGCAGATGGGGAGCAGTTCTTC. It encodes CSARRSMADGEQFF.

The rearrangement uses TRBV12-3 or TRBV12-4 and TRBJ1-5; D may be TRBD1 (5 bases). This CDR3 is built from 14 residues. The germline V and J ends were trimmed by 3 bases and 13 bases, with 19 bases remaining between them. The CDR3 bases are TGTGCCAGCAGTTTCGGGGGGGTAGTAGATACGCAGCATTTT. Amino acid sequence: CASSFGGVVDTQHF.

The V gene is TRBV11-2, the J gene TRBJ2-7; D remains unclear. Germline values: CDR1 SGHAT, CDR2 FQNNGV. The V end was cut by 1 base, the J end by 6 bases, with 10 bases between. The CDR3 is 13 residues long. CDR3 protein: CASSLGPSFEQYF. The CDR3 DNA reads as TGTGCCAGCAGCTTAGGACCCAGCTTCGAGCAGTACTTC. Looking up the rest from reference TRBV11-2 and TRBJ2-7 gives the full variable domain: EAGVAQSPRYKIIEKRQSVAFWCNPISGHATLYWYQQILGQGPKLLIQFQNNGVVDDSQLPKDRFSAERLKGVDSTLKIQPAKLEDSAVYLCASSLGPSFEQYFGPGTRLTVT.

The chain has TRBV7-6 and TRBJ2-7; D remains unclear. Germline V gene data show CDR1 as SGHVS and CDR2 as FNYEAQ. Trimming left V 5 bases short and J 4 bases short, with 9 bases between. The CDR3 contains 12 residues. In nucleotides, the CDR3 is TGTGCCAGCAGCCAAGACTGGTACGAGCAGTACTTC. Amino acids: CASSQDWYEQYF.

The CDR3 spells CASSPSYGLAGATNTGELFF. CDR3 bases: TGTGCCAGCAGCCCTTCCTATGGACTAGCGGGGGCGACGAACACCGGGGAGCTGTTTTTT. The chain links TRBV7-9 to TRBJ2-2; the match to TRBD2 covers 13 bases. The CDR3 totals 20 residues. J lost 0 bases, V lost 5 bases, and 12 bases had no gene match. Germline assignment: CDR1 SEHNR and CDR2 FQNEAQ (reference sequence).

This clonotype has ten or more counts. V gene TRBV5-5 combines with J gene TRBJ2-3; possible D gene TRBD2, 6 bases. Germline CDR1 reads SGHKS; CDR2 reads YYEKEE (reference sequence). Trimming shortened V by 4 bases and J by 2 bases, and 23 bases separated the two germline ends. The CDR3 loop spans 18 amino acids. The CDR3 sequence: CASSAGTPEGHLTDTQYF. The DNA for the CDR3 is TGTGCCAGCAGCGCCGGGACTCCAGAAGGCCACCTCACAGATACGCAGTATTTT.

CDR3: CSVEDRAQYF. CDR3 nucleotides: TGCAGCGTTGAAGACAGGGCCCAGTACTTC. The rearrangement links TRBV29-1 to TRBJ2-5, with D perhaps matching TRBD1 (5 bases). Between the trimmed V and J ends, which lost 0 bases and 9 bases, there was a span of 5 bases. Germline V lookup: CDR1 SQVTM, CDR2 ANQGSEA. The CDR3 length is 10 residues.

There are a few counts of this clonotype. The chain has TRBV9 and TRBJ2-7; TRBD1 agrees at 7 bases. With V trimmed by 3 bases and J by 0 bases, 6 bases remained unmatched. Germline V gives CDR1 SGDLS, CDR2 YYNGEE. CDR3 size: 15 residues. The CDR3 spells CASSADRTSSYEQYF. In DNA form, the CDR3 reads TGTGCCAGCAGCGCGGACAGGACAAGCTCCTACGAGCAGTACTTC.

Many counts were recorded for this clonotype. CDR3 nucleotide sequence: TGTGCCATCAAGACGACAGGGCAAGAGACCCAGTACTTC. Translating it yields CAIKTTGQETQYF. The genes are TRBV10-3 and TRBJ2-5, with TRBD1 identical over 7 bases. Losses at the gene ends were 7 bases for V and 2 bases for J; bases not matched to a gene: 4. In germline, CDR1 is ENHRY, CDR2 SYGVKD. The CDR3 consists of 13 residues.

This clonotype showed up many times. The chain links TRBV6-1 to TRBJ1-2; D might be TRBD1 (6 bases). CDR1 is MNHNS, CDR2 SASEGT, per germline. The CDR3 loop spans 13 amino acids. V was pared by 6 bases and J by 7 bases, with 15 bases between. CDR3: CASRTLGGAGYTF. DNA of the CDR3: TGTGCCAGCAGAACCCTCGGGGGGGCTGGCTACACCTTC.

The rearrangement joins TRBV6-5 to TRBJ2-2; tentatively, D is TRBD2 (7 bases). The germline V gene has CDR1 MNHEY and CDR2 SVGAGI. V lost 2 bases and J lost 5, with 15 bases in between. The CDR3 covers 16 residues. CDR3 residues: CASSYRGGAGTGELFF. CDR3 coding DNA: TGTGCCAGCAGTTACAGGGGGGGGGCAGGAACCGGGGAGCTGTTTTTT.

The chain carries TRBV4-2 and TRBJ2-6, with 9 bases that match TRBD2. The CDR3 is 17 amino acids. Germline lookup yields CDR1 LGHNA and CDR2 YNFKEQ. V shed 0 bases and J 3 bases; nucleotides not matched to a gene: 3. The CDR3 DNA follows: TGTGCCAGCAGCCAAGAGCTAGCGGGAAGTGGGGCCAACGTCCTGACTTTC. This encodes CASSQELAGSGANVLTF.

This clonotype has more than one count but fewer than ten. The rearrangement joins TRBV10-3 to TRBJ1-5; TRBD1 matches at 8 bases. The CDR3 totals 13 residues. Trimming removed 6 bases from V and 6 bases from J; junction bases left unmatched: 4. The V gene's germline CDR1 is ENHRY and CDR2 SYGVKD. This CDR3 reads CAIREDRVQPQHF. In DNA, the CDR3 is TGTGCCATCAGGGAGGACAGGGTTCAGCCCCAGCATTTT.

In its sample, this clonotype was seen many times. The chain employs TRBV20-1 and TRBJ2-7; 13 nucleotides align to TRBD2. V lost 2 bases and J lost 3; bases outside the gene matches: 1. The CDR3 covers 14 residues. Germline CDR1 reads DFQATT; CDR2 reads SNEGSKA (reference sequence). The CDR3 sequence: CSARTSGRGYEQYF. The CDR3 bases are TGCAGTGCTAGAACTAGCGGGAGGGGCTACGAGCAGTACTTC.

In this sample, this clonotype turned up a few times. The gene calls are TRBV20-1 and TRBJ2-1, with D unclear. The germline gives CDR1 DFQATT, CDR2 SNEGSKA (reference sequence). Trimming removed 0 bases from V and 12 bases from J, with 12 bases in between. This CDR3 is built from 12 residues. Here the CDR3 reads CSARDNPKGQFF. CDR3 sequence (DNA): TGCAGTGCTAGAGATAACCCAAAGGGGCAGTTCTTC.

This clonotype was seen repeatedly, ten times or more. CDR3 coding DNA: TGTGCCAGCAGTGAGGCGGGCCGCTACGAGCAGTACTTC. Protein: CASSEAGRYEQYF. V gene TRBV2 combines with J gene TRBJ2-7; maybe TRBD2 (5 bases). Germline lookup yields CDR1 SNHLY and CDR2 FYNNEI. CDR3 length: 13 residues. V was clipped by 3 bases and J by 3 bases, with 9 bases between them. Using reference TRBV2 and TRBJ2-7 for the parts outside the CDR3, the full variable domain is EPEVTQTPSHQVTQMGQEVILRCVPISNHLYFYWYRQILGQKVEFLVSFYNNEISEKSEIFDDQFSVERPDGSNFTLKIRSTKLEDSAMYFCASSEAGRYEQYFGPGTRLTVT.

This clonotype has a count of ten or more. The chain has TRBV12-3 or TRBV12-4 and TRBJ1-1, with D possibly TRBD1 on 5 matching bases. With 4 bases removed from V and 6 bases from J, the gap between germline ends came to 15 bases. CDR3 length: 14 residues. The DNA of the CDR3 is TGTGCCAGCAGTTCCGCAGGGTTTGGTTCTGAAGCTTTCTTT. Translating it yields CASSSAGFGSEAFF.

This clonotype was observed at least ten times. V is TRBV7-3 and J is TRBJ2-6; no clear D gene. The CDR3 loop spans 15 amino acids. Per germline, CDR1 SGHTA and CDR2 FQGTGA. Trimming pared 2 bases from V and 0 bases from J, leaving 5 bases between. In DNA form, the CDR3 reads TGTGCCAGCAGCTTAGGTCACTCTGGGGCCAACGTCCTGACTTTC. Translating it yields CASSLGHSGANVLTF.

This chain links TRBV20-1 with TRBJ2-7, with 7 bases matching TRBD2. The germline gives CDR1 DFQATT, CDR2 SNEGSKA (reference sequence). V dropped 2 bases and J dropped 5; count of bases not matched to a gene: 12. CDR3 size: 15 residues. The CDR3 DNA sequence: TGCAGTGCTAGATACGCTAGCGGTGTGAGCCACGAGCAGTACTTC. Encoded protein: CSARYASGVSHEQYF.

In nucleotides, the CDR3 is TGTGCCAGCAGCGTTGGGACAGTCACTAGCACAGATACGCAGTATTTT. Translating gives CASSVGTVTSTDTQYF. The V gene is TRBV9, the J gene TRBJ2-3; 7 bases line up with TRBD1. V dropped 2 bases and J dropped 0; count of bases not matched to a gene: 6. This CDR3 contains 16 residues. In germline, CDR1 is SGDLS, CDR2 YYNGEE.

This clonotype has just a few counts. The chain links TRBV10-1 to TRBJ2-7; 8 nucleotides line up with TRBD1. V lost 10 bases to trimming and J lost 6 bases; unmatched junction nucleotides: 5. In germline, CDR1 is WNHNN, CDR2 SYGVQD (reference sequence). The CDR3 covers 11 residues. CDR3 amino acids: CATSTGVEQYF. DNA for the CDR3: TGCGCCACCTCGACAGGGGTCGAGCAGTACTTC.

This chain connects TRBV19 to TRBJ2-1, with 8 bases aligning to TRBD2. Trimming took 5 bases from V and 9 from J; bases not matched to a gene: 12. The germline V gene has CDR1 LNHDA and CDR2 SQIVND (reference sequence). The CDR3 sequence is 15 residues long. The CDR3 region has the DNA TGTGCCAGTAGTTCCCAATCAGCGGGAGACGCTGAGCAGTTCTTC. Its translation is CASSSQSAGDAEQFF.

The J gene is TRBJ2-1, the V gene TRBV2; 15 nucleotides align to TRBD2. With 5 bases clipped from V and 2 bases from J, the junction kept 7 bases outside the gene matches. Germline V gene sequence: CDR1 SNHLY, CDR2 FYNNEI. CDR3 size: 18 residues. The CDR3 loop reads CASSRRTSGRVAYNEQFF. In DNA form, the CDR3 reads TGTGCCAGCAGTCGCAGGACTAGCGGGAGGGTGGCCTACAATGAGCAGTTCTTC.

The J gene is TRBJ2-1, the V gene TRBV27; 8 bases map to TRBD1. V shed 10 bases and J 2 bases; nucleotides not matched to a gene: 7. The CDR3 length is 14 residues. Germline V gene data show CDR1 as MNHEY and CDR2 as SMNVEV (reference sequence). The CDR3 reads CATTGVGPYNEQFF. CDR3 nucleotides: TGTGCCACGACAGGGGTTGGACCCTACAATGAGCAGTTCTTC.

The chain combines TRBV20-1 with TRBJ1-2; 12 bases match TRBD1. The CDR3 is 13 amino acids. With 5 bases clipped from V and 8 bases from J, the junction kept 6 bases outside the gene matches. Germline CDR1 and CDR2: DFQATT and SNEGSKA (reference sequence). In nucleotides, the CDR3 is TGCAGTGCTCCGGGACAGGGGGCTTGGGGCTACACCTTC. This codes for CSAPGQGAWGYTF.